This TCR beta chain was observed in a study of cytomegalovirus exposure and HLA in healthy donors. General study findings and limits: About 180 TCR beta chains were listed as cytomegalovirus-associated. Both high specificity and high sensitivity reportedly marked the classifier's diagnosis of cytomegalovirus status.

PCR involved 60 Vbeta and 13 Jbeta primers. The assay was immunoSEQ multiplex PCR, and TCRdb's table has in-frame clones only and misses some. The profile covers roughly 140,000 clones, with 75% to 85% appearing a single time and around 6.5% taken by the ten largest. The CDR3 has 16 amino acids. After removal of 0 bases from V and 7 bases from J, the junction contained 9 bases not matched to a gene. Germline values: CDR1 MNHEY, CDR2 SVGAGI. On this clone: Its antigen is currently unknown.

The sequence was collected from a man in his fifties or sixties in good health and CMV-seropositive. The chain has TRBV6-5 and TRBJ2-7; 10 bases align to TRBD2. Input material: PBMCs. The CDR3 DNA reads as TGTGCCAGCAGTTACTCGAGTCTAGCGGGAGTGAGGGAGCAGTACTTC. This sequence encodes CASSYSSLAGVREQYF.